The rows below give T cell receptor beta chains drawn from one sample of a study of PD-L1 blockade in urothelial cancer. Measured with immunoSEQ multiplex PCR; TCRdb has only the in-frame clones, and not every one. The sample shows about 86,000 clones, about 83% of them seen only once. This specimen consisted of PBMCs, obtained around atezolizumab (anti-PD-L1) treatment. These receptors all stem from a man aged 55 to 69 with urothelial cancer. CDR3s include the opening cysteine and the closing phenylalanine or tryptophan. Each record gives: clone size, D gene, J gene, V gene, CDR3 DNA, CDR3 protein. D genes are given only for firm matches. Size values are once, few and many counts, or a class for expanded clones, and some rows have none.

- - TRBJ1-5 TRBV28 TGTGCCAGCAGTTTATATGCAGGGGTTAGCAATCAGCCCCAGCATTTT CASSLYAGVSNQPQHF
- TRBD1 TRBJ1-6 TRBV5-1 TGCGGAACGGGACAGGATTATAATTCACCCCTCCACTTT CGTGQDYNSPLHF
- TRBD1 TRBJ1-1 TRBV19 TGTGCCAGTAGAACGGACAAACAGGGGCGGCCTGAAGCTTTCTTT CASRTDKQGRPEAFF
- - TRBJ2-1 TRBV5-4 TGTGCCAGCAGTTTCGCCGGGACTTTGAACTACAATGAGCAGTTCTTC CASSFAGTLNYNEQFF
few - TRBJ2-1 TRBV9 TGTGCCAGCAGTGATGGGGGGATTAATGAGCAGTTCTTC CASSDGGINEQFF
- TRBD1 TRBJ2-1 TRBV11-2 TGTGCCAGCAGCGAACAGGGGAACATAGGGAATGAGCAGTTCTTC CASSEQGNIGNEQFF
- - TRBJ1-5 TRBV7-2 TGTGCCAGCAGCTGGGACACAAATCAGCCCCAGCATTTT CASSWDTNQPQHF
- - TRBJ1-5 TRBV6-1 TGTGCCAGCAGTCCCCAAACTTATAGCAATCAGCCCCAGCATTTT CASSPQTYSNQPQHF
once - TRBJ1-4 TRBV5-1 TGCGCCAGCAGCTTCCTCAGTGGCCAAACTAATGAAAAACTGTTTTTT CASSFLSGQTNEKLFF
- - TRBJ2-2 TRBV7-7 TGTGCTAGCAGTTCCAGCCGGGAGACCGGGGAGCTGTTTTTT CASSSSRETGELFF
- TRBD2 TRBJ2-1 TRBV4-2 TGTGCCAGCAGCCCCAAAGCGGGAGACCAGAATGAGCAGTTCTTC CASSPKAGDQNEQFF
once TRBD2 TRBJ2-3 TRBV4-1 TGCGCCAGCAGCCGGGCTAGCGGGGGGAGCACAGATACGCAGTATTTT CASSRASGGSTDTQYF
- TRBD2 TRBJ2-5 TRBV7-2 TGTGCCAGCAGCTTAGCGCCGGAGGGGAGGGCCCAGTACTTC CASSLAPEGRAQYF
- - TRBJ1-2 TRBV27 TGTGCCAGCAGCCCCGCGGGGTGGTATGGCTACACCTTC CASSPAGWYGYTF
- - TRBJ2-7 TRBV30 TGTGCCTGGAGTGTCCTGCGAGGGGGGAGGGGGACTTACAAGCAGTACTTC CAWSVLRGGRGTYKQYF
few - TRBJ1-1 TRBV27 TGTGCCAGCAGTTTATCTGCCAGTCTTGCTGCTTTCTTT CASSLSASLAAFF
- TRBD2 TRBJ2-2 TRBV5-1 TGCGCCAGCAGCAGAGGGACTAGCGGGAGCTTTTCCGGGGAGCTGTTTTTT CASSRGTSGSFSGELFF
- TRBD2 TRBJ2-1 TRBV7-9 TGTGCCAGCAGCTCCCGGCGGGGGGCTTCAGTCAATGAGCAGTTCTTC CASSSRRGASVNEQFF
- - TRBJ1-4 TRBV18 TGTGCCAGCTCCCCCCGGAGCAGGGTCGGTGAAAAACTGTTTTTT CASSPRSRVGEKLFF
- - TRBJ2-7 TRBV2 TGTGCCAGCGGGGGGGGCTTAGGCTCCTACGAGCAGTACTTC CASGGGLGSYEQYF
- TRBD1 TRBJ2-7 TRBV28 TGTGCCTCTAGGGGGCCCTCCTACGAGCAGTACTTC CASRGPSYEQYF
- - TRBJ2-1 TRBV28 TGTGCCAGCAGTTTTCGCGGACTAACCTACAATGAGCAGTTCTTC CASSFRGLTYNEQFF
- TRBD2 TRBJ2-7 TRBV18 TGTGCCAGCTCCACGGGACTATCGTCCTACGAGCAGTACTTC CASSTGLSSYEQYF
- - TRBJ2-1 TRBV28 TGTGCCAGCAGCTCGAACACGGACATAGGCAATGAGCAGTTCTTC CASSSNTDIGNEQFF
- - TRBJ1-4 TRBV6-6 TGTGCCAGCAGTGACGGGGGTGGGGAAAAACTGTTTTTT CASSDGGGEKLFF
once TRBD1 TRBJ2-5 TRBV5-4 TGTGCCAGCAGCCTGGGACAGTTCGTACAAGAGACCCAGTACTTC CASSLGQFVQETQYF
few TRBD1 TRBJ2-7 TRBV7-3 TGTGCCAGCAGCTCGGACAGGGGAGGCGAGCAGTACTTC CASSSDRGGEQYF
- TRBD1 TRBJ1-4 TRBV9 TGTGCCAGCAGCCCCCAGACAGGGGAGGGTGAAAAACTGTTTTTT CASSPQTGEGEKLFF
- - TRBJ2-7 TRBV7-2 TGTGCCAGCAGCTTGCACAGATCCTACGAGCAGTACTTC CASSLHRSYEQYF
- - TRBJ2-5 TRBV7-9 TGTGCCAGCAGCTTTGCCAGGGATGAGACCCAGTACTTC CASSFARDETQYF
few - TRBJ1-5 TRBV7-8 TGTGCCAGCAGCTTAATGACAGTAAGCAATCAGCCCCAGCATTTT CASSLMTVSNQPQHF
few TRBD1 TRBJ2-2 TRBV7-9 TGTGCCAGCAGCTGGGACAGGGGATATACCGGGGAGCTGTTTTTT CASSWDRGYTGELFF
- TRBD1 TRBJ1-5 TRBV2 TGTGCCAGCAGTCCTCCCACAGGGGGCCAGCCCCAGCATTTT CASSPPTGGQPQHF
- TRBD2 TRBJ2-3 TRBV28 TGTGCCAGCAGGCCGCGACTAGCGGTAGATACGCAGTATTTT CASRPRLAVDTQYF
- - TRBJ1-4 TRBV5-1 TGCGCCAGCAGCCATACAGGGTCGACTAATGAAAAACTGTTTTTT CASSHTGSTNEKLFF
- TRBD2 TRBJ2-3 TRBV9 TGTGCCAGCAGCGTACAGCGGGGTTGGTCAGATACGCAGTATTTT CASSVQRGWSDTQYF
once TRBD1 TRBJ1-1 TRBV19 TGTGCCAGTAGTGCTAGTCAGAGGGGGCGGAACACTGAAGCTTTCTTT CASSASQRGRNTEAFF
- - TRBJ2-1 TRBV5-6 TGTGCCAGCAGCACCGGCGGGGAGCAGTTCTTC CASSTGGEQFF
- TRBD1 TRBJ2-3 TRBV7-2 TGTGCCAGCAGCTTATCCCTCCCAGGGGGAGCAGATACGCAGTATTTT CASSLSLPGGADTQYF
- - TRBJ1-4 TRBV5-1 TGCGCCAGCAGCTTGGAAGGGAGGAATGAAAAACTGTTTTTT CASSLEGRNEKLFF
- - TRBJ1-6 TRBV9 TGTGCCAGCAGCGTAGGGGCAGGAAGAAATTCACCCCTCCACTTT CASSVGAGRNSPLHF
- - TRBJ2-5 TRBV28 TGTGCCAGCAGCGTTAAAGAGACCCAGTACTTC CASSVKETQYF
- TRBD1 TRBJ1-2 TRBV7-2 TGTGCCAGCAGCTTAGCCCCTCTACAGGGGGCGATCGGCTACACCTTC CASSLAPLQGAIGYTF
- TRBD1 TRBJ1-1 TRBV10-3 TGTGCCATCAGTAAAGTTGGACAGGCACAGGCTTTCTTT CAISKVGQAQAFF
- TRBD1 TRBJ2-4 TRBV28 TGTGCCAGCAGTCCCTCTAACCCGACAGGGGTGGTCAAAAACATTCAGTACTTC CASSPSNPTGVVKNIQYF
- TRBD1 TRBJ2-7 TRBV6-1 TGTGCCAGCAGTGCGCGGACAGGGAGCTCCTACGAGCAGTACTTC CASSARTGSSYEQYF
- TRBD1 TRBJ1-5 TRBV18 TGTGCCAGCTCGCGGACAGGGAAAGATCAGCCCCAGCATTTT CASSRTGKDQPQHF
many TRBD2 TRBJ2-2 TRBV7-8 TGTGCCAGCAGCCCATGGACTAGCGGGGGGGCTGACACCGGGGAGCTGTTTTTT CASSPWTSGGADTGELFF
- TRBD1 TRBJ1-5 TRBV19 TGTGCCAGTAGTGTCGGGACAGCCGGCAATCAGCCCCAGCATTTT CASSVGTAGNQPQHF
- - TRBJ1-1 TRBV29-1 TGCAGCGCCCAACAGGGCACTGAAGCTTTCTTT CSAQQGTEAFF
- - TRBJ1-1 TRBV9 TGTGCCAGCAGCGTAGGTGGGGGGTCGAATACTGAAGCTTTCTTT CASSVGGGSNTEAFF
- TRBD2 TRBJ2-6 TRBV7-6 TGTGCCAGCAGCTTGGGGGGGACTGGGGCCAACGTCCTGACTTTC CASSLGGTGANVLTF
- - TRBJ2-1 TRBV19 TGTGCCAGTAGTATAGATAGCGGACAAACCTACAATGAGCAGTTCTTC CASSIDSGQTYNEQFF
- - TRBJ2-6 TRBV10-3 TGTGCCACCAAATCGGGAATGGGACAAGTCCTGTCTGGGGCCAACGTCCTGACTTTC CATKSGMGQVLSGANVLTF